This is a list of T cell receptor beta chains from one sample in a study of cytomegalovirus exposure and HLA in healthy donors. Assay: immunoSEQ multiplex PCR; the TCRdb copy retains only in-frame clones and omits some. The table lists about 170,000 clones, more than 60% of them singletons. The sample comprised PBMCs. Every receptor here comes from a female donor in good health and CMV-seronegative. The CDR3 runs from the conserved cysteine through the conserved F or W.

CDR3 protein	J gene	V gene
CAWAQGASGANVLTF	TRBJ2-6	TRBV30
CASSYGTGVETQYF	TRBJ2-5	TRBV6-5
CASSQYRGYDTEAFF	TRBJ1-1	TRBV14
CASSLVNQGSYEQYF	TRBJ2-7	TRBV7-9
CASHSYYGYTF	TRBJ1-2	TRBV28
CATNGQGNTGELFF	TRBJ2-2	TRBV18
CATSRGLAGDGETQYF	TRBJ2-5	TRBV15
CATSRGDSQETQYF	TRBJ2-5	TRBV15
CTSSPPSGGAYEQYF	TRBJ2-7	TRBV1
CASSSALGAGDTDTQYF	TRBJ2-3	TRBV7-3
CASSESLGSRYEQYF	TRBJ2-7	TRBV25-1
CATSIDSYEQYF	TRBJ2-7	TRBV15
CASRLAANTGELFF	TRBJ2-2	TRBV19
CASSAGQVQETQYF	TRBJ2-5	TRBV9
CASSNGEGGYNSPLHF	TRBJ1-6	TRBV19
CASSPVVAGSSYNEQFF	TRBJ2-1	TRBV7-6
CASSLGSSNQPQHF	TRBJ1-5	TRBV11-2
CASSLGGVSDEKLFF	TRBJ1-4	TRBV28
CASSRDREVDGYTF	TRBJ1-2	TRBV2
CAWSVNFDQPQHF	TRBJ1-5	TRBV30
CASSAQGYPNSPLHF	TRBJ1-6	TRBV9
CASSRTGYNSPLHF	TRBJ1-6	TRBV7-3
CASSLTRTSGRADTQYF	TRBJ2-3	TRBV7-8
CASSQAQGPGEQYF	TRBJ2-7	TRBV4-3
CASSLRVGDTGNTIYF	TRBJ1-3	TRBV5-1
CASSLHDGRGLEAFF	TRBJ1-1	TRBV11-2
CASSAETASEQYF	TRBJ2-7	TRBV6-4
CASSGGLAGVHNEQFF	TRBJ2-1	TRBV10-1
CASLIAGGDSNQPQHF	TRBJ1-5	TRBV28
CASRMGLAEPYEQYF	TRBJ2-7	TRBV11-1
CASSPQGNEQFF	TRBJ2-1	TRBV5-1
CATSRDIMGGRYEQYF	TRBJ2-7	TRBV15
CATQGATGWETQYF	TRBJ2-5	TRBV2
CASSTPATGGSYEQYF	TRBJ2-7	TRBV28
CASSKQVNTEAFF	TRBJ1-1	TRBV13
CASSLEALAGSPGEQYF	TRBJ2-7	TRBV13
CASSRQDHQPQHF	TRBJ1-5	TRBV27
CASSFRGETSTDTQYF	TRBJ2-3	TRBV7-3
CASSLIQGNNSPLHF	TRBJ1-6	TRBV7-3
CASSPSGQTNYGYTF	TRBJ1-2	TRBV18
CASSKGTQNTEAFF	TRBJ1-1	TRBV9
CASSLVGGQAQGGYTF	TRBJ1-2	TRBV5-1
CASSPSYEQYF	.	TRBV7-9
CASSSSGRAETGELFF	TRBJ2-2	TRBV7-3
CASRGTGKETQYF	TRBJ2-5	TRBV27
CASSQGQAGANVLTF	TRBJ2-6	TRBV6-5
CASRDAGDYEQYF	TRBJ2-7	TRBV5-4
CASSVGLATNEKLFF	TRBJ1-4	TRBV9
CASSPVRTGGTGELFF	TRBJ2-2	TRBV5-6
CASSELAGVTDTQYF	TRBJ2-3	TRBV2
CASRGGEGSPLHF	TRBJ1-6	TRBV11-2
CASSWGLIDYNEQFF	TRBJ2-1	TRBV5-1
CASSKAGGNSGNTIYF	TRBJ1-3	TRBV27
CAWSRTGWADTQYF	TRBJ2-3	TRBV30
CASSLDSTGNGYTF	TRBJ1-2	TRBV5-1
CASLREGSGRVSYNEQFF	TRBJ2-1	TRBV11-2
CSAVQSVGYTF	TRBJ1-2	TRBV20-1
CASSQDRGGGANNEQFF	TRBJ2-1	TRBV4-3
CASSISGQGAYGYTF	TRBJ1-2	TRBV5-1